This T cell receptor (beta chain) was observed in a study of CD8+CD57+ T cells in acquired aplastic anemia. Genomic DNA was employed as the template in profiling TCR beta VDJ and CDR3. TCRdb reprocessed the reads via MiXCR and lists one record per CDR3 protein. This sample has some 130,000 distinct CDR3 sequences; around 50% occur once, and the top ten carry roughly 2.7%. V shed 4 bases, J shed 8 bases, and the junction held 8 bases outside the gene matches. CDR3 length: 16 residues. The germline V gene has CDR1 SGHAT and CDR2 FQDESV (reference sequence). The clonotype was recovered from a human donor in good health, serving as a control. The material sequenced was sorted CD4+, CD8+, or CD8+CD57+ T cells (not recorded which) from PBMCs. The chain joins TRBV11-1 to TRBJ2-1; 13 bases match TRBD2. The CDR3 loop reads CASSSRTSGGRDEQFF. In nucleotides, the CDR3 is TGTGCCAGCAGCTCGAGGACTAGCGGGGGCCGGGATGAGCAGTTCTTC.